Each of the 21 T cell receptor beta chains below was sequenced from the same sample in a study of cytomegalovirus exposure and HLA in healthy donors. The PCR had 60 Vbeta and 13 Jbeta primers. Here immunoSEQ multiplex PCR was the method, and the copy in TCRdb shows in-frame clones only, minus some. The sample shows 160,000 or so clones, about 65% of them seen only once. The specimen was PBMCs. All receptors come from a woman in her thirties in good health and CMV-seronegative.

The chain has TRBV4-3 and TRBJ1-2; TRBD1 aligns across 7 bases. The CDR3 is 13 residues long. Germline V gives CDR1 LGHNA, CDR2 YSLEER. Trimming at V came to 4 bases and at J to 6 bases, leaving 5 bases not matched to a gene. CDR3 coding DNA: TGCGCCAGCAGCCGTTTGGGGACAGATGGCTACACCTTC. The encoded protein is CASSRLGTDGYTF.

V usage is TRBV29-1 and J usage is TRBJ2-7; TRBD1 matches at 10 bases. The germline V gene encodes CDR1 SQVTM and CDR2 ANQGSEA. The V and J ends lost 3 bases and 5 bases, in that order; junction bases with no gene match: 4. The CDR3 is 13 residues long. CDR3 loop: CSVDDRGRDEQYF. In nucleotides, the CDR3 is TGCAGCGTTGATGACAGGGGGCGGGACGAGCAGTACTTC.

This chain connects TRBV15 to TRBJ2-2, with TRBD2 matching over 8 bases. Looked up from germline, CDR1 is LNHNV and CDR2 is YYDKDF (reference sequence). This CDR3 is built from 13 residues. Losses at the gene ends were 5 bases for V and 10 bases for J; bases not matched to a gene: 6. In DNA, the CDR3 is TGTGCCACCAGCGGAATCGGGGGGGTGGAGCTGTTTTTT. The encoded protein is CATSGIGGVELFF.

This sequence joins TRBV28 and TRBJ1-2; D perhaps matches TRBD1 (6 bases). Trimming stripped 6 bases from V and 4 bases from J, with 12 bases between. The CDR3 contains 13 residues. CDR1 MDHEN and CDR2 SYDVKM come from the germline V gene. CDR3 loop: CASSLDSLYGYTF. CDR3 coding DNA: TGTGCCAGCAGCTTGGACAGCCTCTATGGCTACACCTTC.

A few counts support this clone. The rearrangement links TRBV28 to TRBJ2-6, with D perhaps TRBD2 (6 bases). V lost 11 bases, J lost 4 bases, and 21 bases lay in between. The CDR3 is 16 amino acids. Germline assignment: CDR1 MDHEN and CDR2 SYDVKM. CDR3 region: CAGGRKGLVGANVLTF. In DNA form, the CDR3 reads TGTGCCGGGGGGAGGAAGGGTTTGGTCGGGGCCAACGTCCTGACTTTC. Filled out from reference TRBV28 and TRBJ2-6, the complete variable domain reads DVKVTQSSRYLVKRTGEKVFLECVQDMDHENMFWYRQDPGLGLRLIYFSYDVKMKEKGDIPEGYSVSREKKERFSLILESASTNQTSMYLCAGGRKGLVGANVLTFGAGSRLTVL.

This clone is a singleton in its sample. The V call is TRBV9, the J call TRBJ2-2; maybe TRBD1 (5 bases). The CDR3 has 15 residues. Germline V gene lookup returns CDR1 SGDLS and CDR2 YYNGEE. The V gene lost 2 bases and the J gene lost 2 bases, with 10 bases spanning the gap. CDR3 DNA sequence: TGTGCCAGCAGCGTGGGGCTTCATAACACCGGGGAGCTGTTTTTT. Protein sequence: CASSVGLHNTGELFF.

A remark on this clone: This CDR3 fails to terminate in the conserved phenylalanine or tryptophan, so it likely reflects a read error. The V and J genes are TRBV7-2 and TRBJ1-6; D perhaps matches TRBD1 (6 bases). Germline-derived CDR1 and CDR2 are SGHTA and FQGNSA. The CDR3 is 12 amino acids. Trimming left V 4 bases short and J 8 bases short, with 6 bases between. CDR3 bases: TGTGCCAGCAGCTGGACAGATTCACCCCTCCACCTT. It translates to CASSWTDSPLHL.

This clone has more than one count but fewer than ten. This sequence joins TRBV6-1 and TRBJ2-2; 9 nucleotides align to TRBD2. This CDR3 spans 15 amino acids. J was trimmed by 8 bases and V by 2 bases; bases with no gene match: 6. Per germline, CDR1 MNHNS and CDR2 SASEGT. This chain's CDR3 is CASSELAGVGGELFF. The CDR3 nucleotides are TGTGCCAGCAGTGAATTAGCGGGGGTTGGTGGGGAGCTGTTTTTT.

The chain uses TRBV28 and TRBJ2-2, with TRBD2 matching over 8 bases. Germline lookup yields CDR1 MDHEN and CDR2 SYDVKM. The CDR3 totals 16 residues. V lost 6 bases and J lost 5; bases outside the gene matches: 11. CDR3 nucleotides: TGTGCCAGCAGGTTACTTGCGGGAGGAAGGACCGGGGAGCTGTTTTTT. Amino acids: CASRLLAGGRTGELFF.

The J gene is TRBJ2-1, the V gene TRBV6-1, with TRBD2 matching over 8 bases. CDR1 MNHNS and CDR2 SASEGT come from the germline V gene. This CDR3 contains 15 residues. V was pared by 1 base and J by 8 bases, with 7 bases of the junction left unmatched. Here the CDR3 reads CASSEGAGAGDEQFF. The CDR3 DNA follows: TGTGCCAGCAGTGAAGGAGCGGGGGCCGGGGATGAGCAGTTCTTC.

This clone was seen only a few times. The chain joins TRBV7-2 to TRBJ2-2, with 8 bases identical to TRBD2. The CDR3 extends over 15 amino acids. The germline V gene has CDR1 SGHTA and CDR2 FQGNSA. Losses at the gene ends were 3 bases for V and 5 bases for J; bases not matched to a gene: 5. The CDR3 protein is CASSFPAGDTGELFF. The DNA for the CDR3 is TGTGCCAGCAGCTTTCCAGCGGGGGATACCGGGGAGCTGTTTTTT. The full variable domain, rest sourced from reference TRBV7-2 and TRBJ2-2, is GAGVSQSPSNKVTEKGKDVELRCDPISGHTALYWYRQSLGQGLEFLIYFQGNSAPDKSGLPSDRFSAERTGGSVSTLTIQRTQQEDSAVYLCASSFPAGDTGELFFGEGSRLTVL.

The chain is built from TRBV4-3 and TRBJ1-6, with 10 bases that match TRBD1. The CDR3 is 15 residues long. The germline gives CDR1 LGHNA, CDR2 YSLEER. V gave up 5 bases and J gave up 10 bases; unmatched junction bases: 8. The CDR3 sequence: CASSSGGTGESPLHF. DNA of the CDR3: TGCGCCAGCAGCTCAGGGGGGACAGGGGAATCACCCCTCCACTTT.

The rearrangement links TRBV6-6 to TRBJ2-5, with D unclear. The J call may be in error: the DNA end matches TRBJ2-7 better. The length of the CDR3 is 12 residues. Germline assignment: CDR1 MNHNY and CDR2 SVGAGI (reference sequence). Here the CDR3 reads CASSYSSYEQYF. Written as DNA, the CDR3 is TGTGCCAGCAGTTACTCGAGTTACGAGCAGTACTTC.

The chain uses TRBV5-4 and TRBJ1-2; 8 bases line up with TRBD1. The germline CDR1 and CDR2 sequences are SGHNT and YYREEE (reference sequence). The CDR3 spans 17 residues. V was clipped by 0 bases and J by 4 bases; unmatched bases: 11. In nucleotides, the CDR3 is TGTGCCAGCAGCTTGGAGTTCTCGGCAGGGGGCGCCTATGGCTACACCTTC. It yields the protein CASSLEFSAGGAYGYTF.

This rearrangement joins TRBV5-1 to TRBJ2-3; 14 bases line up with TRBD2. The trim removed 4 bases at V and 1 base at J, leaving 5 bases unmatched. Germline V CDR1 and CDR2: SGHRS, YFSETQ. The CDR3 length is 17 residues. CDR3 bases: TGCGCCAGCAGCCTGGGACTAGCGGGAGTCGGCACAGATACGCAGTATTTT. Its protein product is CASSLGLAGVGTDTQYF.

A note on this clone: Other DNA sequences in this sample translate to the same CDR3. The chain joins TRBV10-2 to TRBJ2-1; 11 bases align to TRBD1. After removal of 3 bases from V and 7 bases from J, the junction contained 5 bases not matched to a gene. CDR1 and CDR2 from the germline V gene are WSHSY and SAAADI. The CDR3 is 15 residues long. The CDR3 region is CASSDPGQGVNEQFF. The CDR3 DNA reads TGCGCCAGCAGTGATCCGGGACAGGGGGTGAATGAGCAGTTCTTC.

The genes are TRBV25-1 and TRBJ2-1, with a tentative D call TRBD2 (5 bases). Germline V lookup: CDR1 MGHDK, CDR2 SYGVNS. V was trimmed by 11 bases and J by 9 bases, leaving 11 bases between them. The CDR3 is made up of 10 amino acids. The CDR3 nucleotides read TGTGCCTCGAAGAGGGTTGAGCAGTTCTTC. Protein sequence: CASKRVEQFF.

The chain's CDR3 is CASSLQVSETQYF. Here the CDR3 DNA reads TGTGCCAGCTCACTACAGGTGTCAGAGACCCAGTACTTC. This chain uses TRBV18 with TRBJ2-5; weak D call: TRBD1 (5 bases). The V and J ends lost 4 bases and 4 bases respectively, with 10 bases between them. CDR1 and CDR2 from the germline V gene are KGHSH and LQKENI. This CDR3 comprises 13 residues.

The chain combines TRBV27 with TRBJ1-5; D is undetermined. V lost 6 bases, J lost 4 bases, and 10 bases lay in between. Germline V gene sequence: CDR1 MNHEY, CDR2 SMNVEV (reference sequence). The CDR3 spans 13 residues. The CDR3 sequence is CASSLGLNQPQHF. As DNA, the CDR3 is TGTGCCAGCAGCCTCGGACTTAATCAGCCCCAGCATTTT.

This clone has more than one count but fewer than ten. The chain uses TRBV6-1 and TRBJ2-2; tentative D call: TRBD1 (5 bases). From germline, CDR1 is MNHNS and CDR2 SASEGT. The CDR3 loop spans 15 amino acids. The V end was cut by 1 base, the J end by 7 bases, with 13 bases between. CDR3 coding DNA: TGTGCCAGCAGTGAAGTCAGGGCGCAAGGCGGGGAGCTGTTTTTT. Translated, it gives CASSEVRAQGGELFF.

V and J are TRBV6-6 and TRBJ1-6, with TRBD1 identical over 7 bases. Germline loops: CDR1 MNHNY, CDR2 SVGAGI (reference sequence). The junction had 7 bases not matched to a gene; V was cut back by 7 bases and J by 1 base. The CDR3 is 16 amino acids. CDR3 region: CASTLTGFSYNSPLHF. The CDR3, as DNA: TGTGCCAGCACCCTGACAGGGTTTTCCTATAATTCACCCCTCCACTTT.